The clone carrying this T cell receptor beta chain was detected a few times. These data originate in a study of blood T cells in healthy people across ages. Across the study: There was about one barcoded beta molecule captured by template switching per two T cells.

Primers used in a second PCR of roughly 6 to 11 cycles were a sample-barcoded 5' primer and a J-beta primer mix. TCRdb processed the 5' RACE reads anew with MiXCR; each CDR3 protein has one entry. This sample yields some 900,000 distinct CDR3 sequences, of which 29% are seen a single time; around 15% belongs to the top ten. Trimming stripped 3 bases from V and 5 bases from J, with 11 bases between. The CDR3 is made up of 14 amino acids. Germline assignment: CDR1 DFQATT and CDR2 SNEGSKA (reference sequence). The source material was blood. The sequence was collected from a woman aged 80 or over in good health. This chain uses TRBV20-1 with TRBJ1-6, with D tentatively TRBD1 (6 bases). CDR3 region: CSASQQGNNSPLHF. The CDR3 bases are TGCAGTGCTAGTCAACAGGGTAATAATTCACCCCTCCACTTT.